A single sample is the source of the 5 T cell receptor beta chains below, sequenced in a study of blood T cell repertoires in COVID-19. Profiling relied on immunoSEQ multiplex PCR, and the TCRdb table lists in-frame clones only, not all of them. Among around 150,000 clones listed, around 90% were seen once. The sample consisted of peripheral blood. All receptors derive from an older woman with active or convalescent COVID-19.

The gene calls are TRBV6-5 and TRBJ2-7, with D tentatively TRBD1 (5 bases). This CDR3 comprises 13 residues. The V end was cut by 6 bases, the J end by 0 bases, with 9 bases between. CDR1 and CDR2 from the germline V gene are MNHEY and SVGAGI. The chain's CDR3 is CASSRVRSYEQYF. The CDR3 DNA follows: TGTGCCAGCAGCAGGGTTCGCTCCTACGAGCAGTACTTC.

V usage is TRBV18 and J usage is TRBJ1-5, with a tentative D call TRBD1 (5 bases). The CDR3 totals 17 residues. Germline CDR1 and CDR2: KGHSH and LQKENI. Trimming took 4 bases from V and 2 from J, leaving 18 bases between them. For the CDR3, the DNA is TGTGCCAGCTCACAATTCGACAGAGCTTTGGGCAATCAGCCCCAGCATTTT. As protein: CASSQFDRALGNQPQHF.

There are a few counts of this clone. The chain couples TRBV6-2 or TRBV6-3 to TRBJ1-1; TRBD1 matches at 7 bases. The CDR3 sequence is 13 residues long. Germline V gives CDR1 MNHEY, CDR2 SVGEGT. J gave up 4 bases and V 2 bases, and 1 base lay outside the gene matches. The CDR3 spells CASSYRGRTEAFF. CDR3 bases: TGTGCCAGCAGTTACAGGGGGCGCACTGAAGCTTTCTTT.

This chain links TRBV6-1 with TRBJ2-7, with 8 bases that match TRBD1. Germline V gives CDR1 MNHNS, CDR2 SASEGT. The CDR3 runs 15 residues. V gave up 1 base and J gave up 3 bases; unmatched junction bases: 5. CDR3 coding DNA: TGTGCCAGCAGTGAAGTGGGACAGGACCTCTACGAGCAGTACTTC. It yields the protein CASSEVGQDLYEQYF.

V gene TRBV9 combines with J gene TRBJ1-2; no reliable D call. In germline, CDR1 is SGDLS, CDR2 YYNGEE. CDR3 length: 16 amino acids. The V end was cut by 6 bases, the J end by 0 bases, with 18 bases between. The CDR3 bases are TGTGCCAGCACCACGTTCGGAGAGCCTACTAACTATGGCTACACCTTC. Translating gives CASTTFGEPTNYGYTF. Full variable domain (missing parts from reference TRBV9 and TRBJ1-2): DSGVTQTPKHLITATGQRVTLRCSPRSGDLSVYWYQQSLDQGLQFLIQYYNGEERAKGNILERFSAQQFPDLHSELNLSSLELGDSALYFCASTTFGEPTNYGYTFGSGTRLTVV.